Below are 21 T cell receptor beta chains sequenced from a single sample in a study of regulatory T cells in long-lasting Graves disease. The sample's time point: persistent/refractory GD, antithyroid drugs over 5 years with positive TRAb. The TCR library used RNA extracted from PBMCs. Both iRepertoire HTBI primers and Arm-PCR of CDR3 regions were used to build the TCR beta libraries. TCRdb recomputed calls from the multiplex PCR reads with MiXCR, one row per CDR3 protein. This sample has roughly 500,000 distinct CDR3 sequences; roughly 20% occur once, and the top ten carry approximately 8%. This sample comprised peripheral blood mononuclear cells (PBMCs), obtained when the disease was refractory, from a patient treated with antithyroid drugs. The receptors come from a female donor with Graves disease.

This clonotype was observed many times. This chain uses TRBV10-3 with TRBJ2-5; TRBD1 or TRBD2 may be the D gene (5 bases each). The CDR3 contains 12 residues. Trimming pared 10 bases from V and 5 bases from J, leaving 14 bases between. The germline CDR1 and CDR2 sequences are ENHRY and SYGVKD. The CDR3 loop is CATGATGETQYF. Written as DNA, the CDR3 is TGTGCCACCGGGGCTACTGGGGAGACCCAGTACTTC.

This chain uses TRBV20-1 with TRBJ2-7, with TRBD1 identical over 8 bases. With V trimmed by 4 bases and J by 4 bases, 12 bases remained unmatched. The CDR3 is 15 residues long. CDR1 is DFQATT, CDR2 SNEGSKA, per germline (reference sequence). CDR3: CSANSPGDRGYEQYF. The CDR3, as DNA: TGCAGTGCTAATTCCCCCGGTGACAGGGGTTACGAGCAGTACTTC.

J is TRBJ2-5 and V is TRBV5-1, with 7 bases aligning to TRBD2. The V gene end was trimmed by 4 bases and the J gene end by 5 bases; junction bases not matched to a gene: 14. The CDR3 sequence is 16 residues long. CDR1 is SGHRS and CDR2 is YFSETQ in the germline V gene. CDR3 in DNA: TGCGCCAGCAGCGTAACCCTAGCGGACGGTTGGGAGACCCAGTACTTC. Encoded protein: CASSVTLADGWETQYF.

This clonotype was picked up many times. The rearrangement links TRBV7-8 to TRBJ1-1; D call uncertain. CDR1 and CDR2 (germline): SGHVS, FQNEAQ. This CDR3 has 14 amino acids. V lost 2 bases, J lost 0 bases, and 7 bases lay in between. The DNA of the CDR3 is TGTGCCAGCAGCTTAAGGGCTTTGAACACTGAAGCTTTCTTT. Residues: CASSLRALNTEAFF.

The chain recombines TRBV12-3 or TRBV12-4 with TRBJ1-2; weak D call: TRBD1 (5 bases). CDR3 length: 14 amino acids. V was cut by 8 bases and J by 4 bases, with 17 bases left in between. CDR3: CASAMGSRAYGYTF. Here the CDR3 DNA reads TGTGCCAGCGCCATGGGATCCAGGGCCTATGGCTACACCTTC.

The table lists this clonotype with a few counts. This sequence joins TRBV27 and TRBJ1-5, with 7 bases aligning to TRBD1. CDR3 size: 14 residues. After removal of 5 bases from V and 7 bases from J, the junction contained 8 bases not matched to a gene. CDR1 MNHEY and CDR2 SMNVEV come from the germline V gene (reference sequence). The DNA for the CDR3 is TGTGCCAGCAGTCACCGACAGGGAGGGCAGCCCCAGCATTTT. It translates to CASSHRQGGQPQHF.

The chain recombines TRBV3-1 with TRBJ2-5; tentatively, D is TRBD1 (6 bases). Trimming took 2 bases from V and 2 from J, leaving 9 bases between them. Germline assignment: CDR1 LGHDT and CDR2 YNNKEL (reference sequence). The CDR3 length is 14 residues. CDR3 residues: CASSQPGQQETQYF. The CDR3 region has the DNA TGTGCCAGCAGCCAACCCGGACAGCAAGAGACCCAGTACTTC.

In its sample, this clonotype was seen many times. The chain is built from TRBV11-2 and TRBJ2-6; D call uncertain. CDR1 is SGHAT, CDR2 FQNNGV, per germline. Between the trimmed V and J ends, which lost 5 bases and 0 bases, there was a span of 8 bases. This CDR3 has 15 amino acids. The CDR3 spells CASSHPSSGANVLTF. The CDR3 DNA is TGTGCCAGCAGCCACCCAAGCTCTGGGGCCAACGTCCTGACTTTC.

This clonotype was seen only a few times. The genes are TRBV30 and TRBJ1-6, with D unclear. This CDR3 is 12 amino acids long. V was shortened by 1 base and J by 8 bases, with 6 bases between the two germline ends. Germline CDR1 is GTSNPN and CDR2 is SVGIG (reference sequence). CDR3 sequence: CAWSDPYSPLHF. The CDR3, as DNA: TGTGCCTGGAGTGATCCGTATTCACCCCTCCACTTT.

This clonotype was seen many times. The chain couples TRBV27 to TRBJ1-1; D call uncertain. Germline V gene data show CDR1 as MNHEY and CDR2 as SMNVEV (reference sequence). V was shortened by 3 bases and J by 1 base, with 6 bases between the two germline ends. The CDR3 has 13 amino acids. The CDR3 spells CASSFVSNTEAFF. CDR3 bases: TGTGCCAGCAGTTTTGTCTCGAACACTGAAGCTTTCTTT.

Ten or more counts support this clonotype. The chain combines TRBV6-1 with TRBJ2-7, with D unresolved. The germline V gene has CDR1 MNHNS and CDR2 SASEGT. The length of the CDR3 is 14 residues. V was trimmed by 2 bases and J by 4 bases, leaving 12 bases between them. The CDR3 coding sequence is TGTGCCAGCAGTGAACTCACGGGTGGGTACGAGCAGTACTTC. Amino acid sequence: CASSELTGGYEQYF.

This clonotype has more than one count but fewer than ten. The CDR3 DNA follows: TGTGCCAGCACCGCCGCGAGCGGGAGGGCCGGGAAATTCATACTCAATGAGCAGTTCTTC. It codes for CASTAASGRAGKFILNEQFF. The gene calls are TRBV28 and TRBJ2-1; 10 positions match TRBD2. Per germline, CDR1 MDHEN and CDR2 SYDVKM. V lost 7 bases to trimming and J lost 6 bases; unmatched junction nucleotides: 24. This CDR3 has 20 residues.

The rearrangement joins TRBV5-6 to TRBJ2-6, with D perhaps TRBD1 or TRBD2 (5 bases each). The V end was cut by 1 base, the J end by 0 bases, with 8 bases between. The V gene's germline CDR1 is SGHDT and CDR2 YYEEEE. The CDR3 has 16 residues. CDR3 coding DNA: TGTGCCAGCAGCTTGTGGGGGAGCTCTGGGGCCAACGTCCTGACTTTC. Translation gives CASSLWGSSGANVLTF.

The rearrangement joins TRBV5-6 to TRBJ2-5, with a possible D match to TRBD1 (5 bases). CDR1 is SGHDT, CDR2 YYEEEE, per germline. V lost 0 bases, J lost 4 bases, and 10 bases lay in between. CDR3 length: 14 amino acids. The CDR3 nucleotides read TGTGCCAGCAGCTTGGAAGGGCAGGGAGAGACCCAGTACTTC. This encodes CASSLEGQGETQYF.

This clonotype showed up many times. The gene calls are TRBV2 and TRBJ1-5, with no clear D. The germline V gene encodes CDR1 SNHLY and CDR2 FYNNEI. CDR3 size: 14 residues. V lost 2 bases, J lost 5 bases, and 10 bases lay in between. The CDR3 region is CASSELALYQPQHF. CDR3 coding DNA: TGTGCCAGCAGTGAATTGGCTCTGTATCAGCCCCAGCATTTT.

This clonotype has at least ten counts. For the CDR3, the DNA is TGTGCCAGCAGCTTAGTCAGGGAAGCTTTCTTT. This codes for CASSLVREAFF. The V call is TRBV11-2, the J call TRBJ1-1, with unresolved D. This CDR3 has 11 amino acids. Trimming took off 1 base at V and 8 bases at J, with 5 bases between the two ends. CDR1 is SGHAT and CDR2 is FQNNGV in the germline V gene.

This clonotype has more than one count but fewer than ten. This chain joins TRBV3-1 and TRBJ2-7, with 14 bases aligning to TRBD2. The germline V gene has CDR1 LGHDT and CDR2 YNNKEL (reference sequence). The CDR3 is made up of 18 amino acids. J lost 3 bases, V lost 0 bases, and 7 bases had no gene match. CDR3 DNA: TGTGCCAGCAGCCAAGAAGGACTAGCGGGAGGTCTCAACTACGAGCAGTACTTC. Residues: CASSQEGLAGGLNYEQYF.

The rearrangement uses TRBV28 and TRBJ2-3; possible D gene TRBD1, 6 bases. Trimming left V 2 bases short and J 3 bases short, with 12 bases between. The CDR3 length is 15 residues. The germline V gene encodes CDR1 MDHEN and CDR2 SYDVKM. Here the CDR3 reads CASSLLGQGTDTQYF. The CDR3 DNA is TGTGCCAGCAGTTTACTGGGGCAGGGGACAGATACGCAGTATTTT.

The rearrangement joins TRBV28 to TRBJ1-1, with TRBD1 as a possible D gene (5 bases). The CDR3 runs 15 residues. Per germline, CDR1 MDHEN and CDR2 SYDVKM. Deletions cut 3 bases from V and 4 bases from J, with 15 bases between. As DNA, the CDR3 is TGTGCCAGCAGTTTCCGTCAGGGCGGCCGCACTGAAGCTTTCTTT. It yields the protein CASSFRQGGRTEAFF.

This chain joins TRBV12-3 or TRBV12-4 and TRBJ2-7, with 8 bases matching TRBD2. With the DNA end fitting TRBJ2-1 better, the J assignment may be wrong. This CDR3 region has 15 residues. The CDR3 bases are TGTGCCAGCAGTTTAACGAGCGGGAGTGGTAATGAGCAGTTCTTC. Amino acid sequence: CASSLTSGSGNEQFF.

This clonotype has a handful of counts. The chain recombines TRBV28 with TRBJ2-2; D not certain. CDR3 length: 15 residues. V lost 3 bases and J lost 1, with 9 bases in between. In germline, CDR1 is MDHEN, CDR2 SYDVKM. The CDR3 sequence is CASSLFPLNTGELFF. For the CDR3, the DNA is TGTGCCAGCAGTTTGTTTCCCCTGAACACCGGGGAGCTGTTTTTT.